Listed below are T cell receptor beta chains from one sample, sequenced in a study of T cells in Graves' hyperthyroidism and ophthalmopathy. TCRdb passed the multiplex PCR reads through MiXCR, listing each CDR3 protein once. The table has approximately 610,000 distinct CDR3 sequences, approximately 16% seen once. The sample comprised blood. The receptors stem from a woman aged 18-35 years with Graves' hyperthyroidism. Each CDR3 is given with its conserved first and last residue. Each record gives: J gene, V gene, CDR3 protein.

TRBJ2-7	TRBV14	CASSQGMGPYEQYF
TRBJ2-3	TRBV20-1	CSASGVPFGQQDTDTQYF
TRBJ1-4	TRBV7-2	CASSPTTGSPEKLFF
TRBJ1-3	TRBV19	CASRPLSGNTIYF
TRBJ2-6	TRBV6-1	CASRNSGGSSGANVLTF
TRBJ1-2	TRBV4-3	CASSQDLNGGRGYTF
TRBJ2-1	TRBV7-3	CASSLTSGDEQFF
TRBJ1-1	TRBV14	CASSQGAEYTEAFF
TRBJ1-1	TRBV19	CASSNTGRTEAFF
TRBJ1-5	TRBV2	CASSEQGIDQPQHF
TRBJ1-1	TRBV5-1	CASSFWAGLRTEAFF
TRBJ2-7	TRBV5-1	CASRRTNYEQYF
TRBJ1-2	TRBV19	CASSGGQGPYGYAF
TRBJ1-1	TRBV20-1	CSARGLDTEVPFTEAFF
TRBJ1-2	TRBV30	CAWSRSRVYGYTF
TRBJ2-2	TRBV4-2	CASKGEGGAYTGELFF
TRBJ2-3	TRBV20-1	CSARDIQAGGADTQYF
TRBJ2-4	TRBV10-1	CASSNGGVAKNIQYF
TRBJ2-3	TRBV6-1	CASSEAAYGALSTDTQYF
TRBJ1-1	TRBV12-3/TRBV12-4	CASSLGLRGQQAFF
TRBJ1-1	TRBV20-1	CSARDVGTVVTEAFF
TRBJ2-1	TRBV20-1	CSASPGWSSYNEQFF
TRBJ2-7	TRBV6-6	CASSYSRGGDYEQYF
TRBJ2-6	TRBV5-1	CASSSWASGVSGANVLTF
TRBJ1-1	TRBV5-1	CASSFWGGRNTEAFF
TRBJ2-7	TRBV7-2	CASSLPIAGPPQDEQYF
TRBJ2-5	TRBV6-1	CASSLTMYQETQYF
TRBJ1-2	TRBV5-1	CASSLTPGTGNYGYTF
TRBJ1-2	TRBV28	CASKWGTNHGYTF
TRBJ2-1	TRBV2	CASKSRVAGEQFF
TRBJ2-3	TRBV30	CAWSVQRGLDTQYF
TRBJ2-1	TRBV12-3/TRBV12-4	CASQGNEQFF
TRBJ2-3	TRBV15	CATSGGLARSTDTQYF
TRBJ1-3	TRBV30	CAWSVNRGNTIYF
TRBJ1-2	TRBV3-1	CASSQFTDAPEDGYTF
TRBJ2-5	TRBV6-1	CASRGGLETQYF
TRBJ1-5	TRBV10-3	CAIDSQYYQPQHF
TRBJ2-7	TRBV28	CASSMGQGAAYEQYF
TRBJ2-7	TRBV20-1	CSARDWTSGGEDEQYF
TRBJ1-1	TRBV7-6	CASTQGGMGTEAFF
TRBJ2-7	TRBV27	CASSLSASGYEQYF
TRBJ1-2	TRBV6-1	CASSDRGGYGYTF
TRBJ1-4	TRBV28	CASSFLRDRFNEKLFF